This T cell receptor beta chain is drawn from a study of T cell responses to AZD1222 COVID-19 vaccine. Here immunoSEQ multiplex PCR was the method, and the copy in TCRdb shows in-frame clones only, minus some. The repertoire consists of about 120,000 clones, with roughly nine tenths occurring once and the leading ten covering around 2.6%. CDR3 length: 14 amino acids. Trimming took 7 bases from V and 11 from J; bases not matched to a gene: 13. Germline values: CDR1 MNHEY, CDR2 SVGAGI. Study findings and constraints: Baseline antibody screening turned up just a handful of seropositive AZD1222 recipients. Reportedly, nearly half the spike-specific TCRs target unmutated variant regions. In a largely white British group with more females than males, clonal diversity was possibly underestimated.

Regarding this clone: Its antigen remains unknown.

Pooled in the analysis were second doses at about 4 or about 12 weeks. The V and J genes are TRBV6-5 and TRBJ1-1, with 10 bases aligning to TRBD1. This receptor was identified in an adult who received the AZD1222 COVID-19 vaccine. Sequencing used peripheral blood, obtained 28 days after the second AZD1222 dose. CDR3 nucleotide sequence: TGTGCCAGCAAATCCCCATCCGGGACAGGGGATGCTTTCTTT. It yields the protein CASKSPSGTGDAFF.